This TCR beta chain was recorded in a study of Graves' ophthalmopathy and Graves' hyperthyroidism. Whole-study findings and limits: Ophthalmopathy was separated from stable hyperthyroidism by a 13-signature model with approximately 90% sensitivity and approximately 79% specificity. Forecasting of ophthalmopathy progression by the model achieved approximately 70% sensitivity and roughly 72% specificity.

The authors amplified TCR beta CDR3 regions, and they did so from RNA transcripts for repertoire sequencing. Scientists carried out first-round RT-PCR using HTBI primers and then a second-round multiplex PCR. Via MiXCR, TCRdb re-called the multiplex PCR reads, giving one row per CDR3 protein. Of approximately 160,000 distinct CDR3 sequences in the sample, just under 40% were seen once. Uncontrolled infections, other autoimmune diseases, pregnancy or lactation barred patients from enrollment. Sampling over 8 ml of fresh peripheral blood provided the PBMCs. This clonotype appeared many times. Its antigen is not known. This sequence was found in a man aged 30 to 45 with Graves' ophthalmopathy. Sequencing was performed on peripheral blood.

In nucleotides, the CDR3 is TGTGCCAGCAAATCTCCAGGGAACACCGGGGAGCTGTTTTTT. Its protein is CASKSPGNTGELFF. This chain links TRBV6-5 with TRBJ2-2, with D hard to call. The CDR3 length is 14 residues. Germline V CDR1 and CDR2: MNHEY, SVGAGI. Trimming removed 7 bases at V and 1 base at J, with 10 bases between.